This TCR beta chain derives from a study of cytomegalovirus exposure and HLA in healthy donors. Study-wide results and limits: Productive rates of about 87% or about 30% were seen for most TCR beta V segments in an earlier analysis. Presence/absence analyses treated sequencing depth as roughly uniform across donors. Under in vitro conditions, a few CMV-associated chains were confirmed as specific for CMV antigens.

Every donor was a healthy person donating bone marrow. Primers for the PCR totalled 60 Vbeta and 13 Jbeta. The method was immunoSEQ multiplex PCR; TCRdb's version includes in-frame clones alone and lacks a portion of them. The table records some 150,000 clones, around four fifths of them present only once. Losses at the gene ends were 6 bases for V and 3 bases for J; bases not matched to a gene: 11. Germline CDR1 and CDR2: MDHEN and SYDVKM. This CDR3 is built from 15 residues. To note about this clone: Its specificity is not known.

This sequence was found in a man aged 45-60 years in good health and CMV-seropositive. V usage is TRBV28 and J usage is TRBJ2-7, with TRBD1 matching 7 bases. Specimen: PBMCs. Here the CDR3 DNA reads TGTGCCAGCAGCCGCCGATTCCAGGGGGTCTACGAGCAGTACTTC. Translated, it gives CASSRRFQGVYEQYF. Supplemented by reference TRBV28 and TRBJ2-7, the full variable domain reads DVKVTQSSRYLVKRTGEKVFLECVQDMDHENMFWYRQDPGLGLRLIYFSYDVKMKEKGDIPEGYSVSREKKERFSLILESASTNQTSMYLCASSRRFQGVYEQYFGPGTRLTVT.